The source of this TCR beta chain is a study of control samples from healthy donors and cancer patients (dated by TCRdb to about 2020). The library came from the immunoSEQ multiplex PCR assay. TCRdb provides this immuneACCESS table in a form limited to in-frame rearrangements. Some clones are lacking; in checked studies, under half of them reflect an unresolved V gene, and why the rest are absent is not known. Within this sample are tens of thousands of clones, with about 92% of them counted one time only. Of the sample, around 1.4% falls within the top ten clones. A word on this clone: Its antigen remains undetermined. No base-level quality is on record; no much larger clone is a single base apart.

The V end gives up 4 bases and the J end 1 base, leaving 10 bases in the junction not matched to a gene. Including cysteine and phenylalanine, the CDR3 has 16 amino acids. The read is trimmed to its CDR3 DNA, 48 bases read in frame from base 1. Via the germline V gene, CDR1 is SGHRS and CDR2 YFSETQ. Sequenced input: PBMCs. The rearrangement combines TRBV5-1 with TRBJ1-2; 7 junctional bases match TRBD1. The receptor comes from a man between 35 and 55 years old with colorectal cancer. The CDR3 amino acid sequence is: CASSLGRDRVNYGYTF. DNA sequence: TGCGCCAGCAGCCTAGGACGGGACAGAGTTAACTATGGCTACACCTTC.